Each of the 18 T cell receptor beta chains below was sequenced from the same sample in a study of blood T cells in healthy people across ages. Together with a sample-barcoded 5' primer, a J-beta primer mix was included in a second PCR lasting about 7 to 11 cycles. TCRdb used MiXCR to reprocess the 5' RACE reads, holding one entry per CDR3 protein. The table has roughly 900,000 distinct CDR3 sequences, around 49% seen once; the top ten hold over 10%. The sequenced sample consisted of blood. These receptors came from a man under 40 in good health.

V usage is TRBV29-1 and J usage is TRBJ1-2; 9 bases map to TRBD1. V dropped 1 base and J dropped 4; count of bases not matched to a gene: 4. Germline loops: CDR1 SQVTM, CDR2 ANQGSEA. This CDR3 contains 14 residues. This CDR3 is CSVEATGGAYGYTF. The CDR3 DNA reads TGCAGCGTTGAAGCTACAGGGGGCGCCTATGGCTACACCTTC.

J is TRBJ2-7 and V is TRBV9, with 8 bases fitting TRBD2. Germline V lookup: CDR1 SGDLS, CDR2 YYNGEE. V shed 4 bases, J shed 3 bases, and the junction held 21 bases outside the gene matches. The CDR3 is 19 residues long. The CDR3 reads CASSPDGRVIAGTFYEQYF. For the CDR3, the DNA is TGTGCCAGCAGCCCTGACGGCAGGGTAATAGCGGGGACCTTCTACGAGCAGTACTTC.

This chain connects TRBV4-2 to TRBJ2-4, with D tentatively TRBD1 or TRBD2 (6 bases each). The tail of the sequence fits TRBJ2-5 better, so the J call may be wrong. Per germline, CDR1 LGHNA and CDR2 YNFKEQ. The CDR3 runs to 17 residues. The CDR3: CASSQLRANGGRETQYF. DNA for the CDR3: TGTGCCAGCAGCCAACTCCGGGCTAACGGGGGCCGTGAGACCCAGTACTTC.

This clonotype has more than one count but fewer than ten. The chain uses TRBV6-5 and TRBJ1-2; tentatively, D is TRBD1 (6 bases). Germline CDR1 reads MNHEY; CDR2 reads SVGAGI. V was shortened by 3 bases and J by 6 bases, with 8 bases between the two germline ends. The CDR3 loop spans 12 amino acids. The CDR3 loop is CASSYEGDGYTF. The CDR3 nucleotides are TGTGCCAGCAGTTATGAGGGGGATGGCTACACCTTC.

J is TRBJ1-4 and V is TRBV5-1; D gene uncertain. The length of the CDR3 is 15 residues. CDR1 and CDR2 from the germline V gene are SGHRS and YFSETQ. V lost 0 bases and J lost 8, with 14 bases in between. The CDR3 nucleotides read TGCGCCAGCAGCTTGGTTTCTGCCGTCGGGGAAAAACTGTTTTTT. Amino acid sequence: CASSLVSAVGEKLFF.

This clonotype was detected only a few times. J is TRBJ2-5 and V is TRBV3-1, with 8 positions matching TRBD2. Losses at the gene ends were 6 bases for V and 11 bases for J; bases not matched to a gene: 17. In germline, CDR1 is LGHDT, CDR2 YNNKEL (reference sequence). This CDR3 spans 15 amino acids. This CDR3 reads CASSQKGDRAGEQYF. The CDR3 DNA reads as TGTGCCAGCAGTCAGAAAGGGGATCGAGCGGGGGAGCAGTACTTC.

This clonotype was detected a few times. V usage is TRBV20-1 and J usage is TRBJ2-1; 11 nucleotides align to TRBD2. The ends lost 5 bases at V and 7 bases at J; junction bases unmatched: 7. Germline CDR1 and CDR2: DFQATT and SNEGSKA (reference sequence). The CDR3 is 14 residues long. This chain's CDR3 is CSAPGTSGTNEQFF. DNA of the CDR3: TGCAGTGCTCCCGGGACTAGCGGTACGAATGAGCAGTTCTTC.

This chain links TRBV6-1 with TRBJ1-4; D is unclear. CDR3 length equals 15 residues. Trimming left V 5 bases short and J 3 bases short, with 13 bases between. Germline loops: CDR1 MNHNS, CDR2 SASEGT. The CDR3: CASSTGSNANEKLFF. The DNA of the CDR3 is TGTGCCAGCAGTACGGGGTCTAACGCTAATGAAAAACTGTTTTTT.

This clonotype was found once. The chain employs TRBV9 and TRBJ2-5; 8 nucleotides agree with TRBD1. The V gene end was trimmed by 4 bases and the J gene end by 11 bases; junction bases not matched to a gene: 16. The CDR3 sequence is 15 residues long. Germline V gives CDR1 SGDLS, CDR2 YYNGEE. CDR3 protein: CASSPSGTGYNEQYF. In nucleotides, the CDR3 is TGTGCCAGCAGCCCGTCCGGGACAGGCTACAATGAGCAGTACTTC.

This clonotype was counted between two and nine times. The gene calls are TRBV6-7 and TRBJ1-5; no reliable D call. TRBV6-7 is sorted into the ORF group, with uncertain function. Trimming stripped 10 bases from V and 6 bases from J, with 10 bases between. This CDR3 is 11 amino acids long. The CDR3 loop is CATPVCQPQHF. Written as DNA, the CDR3 is TGTGCCACCCCGGTGTGTCAGCCCCAGCATTTT.

This clonotype was seen only a few times. This chain links TRBV29-1 with TRBJ2-3, with D perhaps TRBD1 or TRBD2 (6 bases each). Trimming pared 6 bases from V and 4 bases from J, leaving 20 bases between. The CDR3 spans 15 residues. Per germline, CDR1 SQVTM and CDR2 ANQGSEA. CDR3 sequence: CSVGGRGGRADTQYF. CDR3 sequence (DNA): TGCAGCGTGGGGGGCCGGGGAGGACGGGCAGATACGCAGTATTTT.

There are a few counts of this clonotype. The chain recombines TRBV10-3 with TRBJ2-7; 8 bases are shared with TRBD1. V was clipped by 7 bases and J by 3 bases; unmatched bases: 2. Per germline, CDR1 ENHRY and CDR2 SYGVKD. CDR3 length: 12 amino acids. In DNA, the CDR3 is TGTGCCATCAATACAGGGGGCTACGAGCAGTACTTC. This sequence encodes CAINTGGYEQYF.

This clonotype was detected a few times. The V call is TRBV5-1, the J call TRBJ2-2; D is ambiguous. This CDR3 spans 11 amino acids. Between the trimmed V and J ends, which lost 0 bases and 11 bases, there was a span of 5 bases. Germline CDR1 and CDR2: SGHRS and YFSETQ. For the CDR3, the DNA is TGCGCCAGCAGCTTGGAGGGAGAGCTGTTTTTT. It codes for CASSLEGELFF.

The rearrangement links TRBV12-3 or TRBV12-4 to TRBJ2-7; D is possibly TRBD2 (6 bases). TRBJ2-5 explains the end of the DNA better; the J call may be wrong. This CDR3 comprises 14 residues. DNA of the CDR3: TGTGCCAGCAGTTTAGGGTCCGCGGGGGAGACCCAGTACTTC. Its protein is CASSLGSAGETQYF.

The chain combines TRBV24-1 with TRBJ2-2; weak D call: TRBD1 (5 bases). This CDR3 spans 17 amino acids. Between the trimmed V and J ends, which lost 6 bases and 4 bases, there was a span of 20 bases. Looked up from germline, CDR1 is KGHDR and CDR2 is SFDVKD. The CDR3 loop reads CATSQESLARATGELFF. In nucleotides, the CDR3 is TGTGCCACCAGTCAAGAAAGCCTTGCCAGGGCCACCGGGGAGCTGTTTTTT.

In regard to this clonotype: This clone may be a read error of a much larger clone one base away. The conserved final phenylalanine or tryptophan is absent from the CDR3, which likely points to a read error. The chain is built from TRBV7-2 and TRBJ2-3; unclear D gene. The CDR3 totals 12 residues. V was cut by 4 bases and J by 5 bases, with 7 bases left in between. Germline CDR1 SGHTA, CDR2 FQGNSA. CDR3 residues: CASSYSGDTQYS. In nucleotides, the CDR3 is TGTGCCAGCAGCTATTCCGGAGATACGCAGTATTCT.

This clonotype was seen only a few times. The chain joins TRBV7-8 to TRBJ2-5, with D perhaps given as TRBD1 or TRBD2 (7 bases each). This CDR3 has 15 amino acids. Between the trimmed V and J ends, which lost 5 bases and 2 bases, there was a span of 15 bases. Germline V gene data show CDR1 as SGHVS and CDR2 as FQNEAQ. CDR3 amino acids: CASSPWGGQQETQYF. The CDR3 nucleotides read TGTGCCAGCAGCCCATGGGGGGGACAGCAAGAGACCCAGTACTTC.

A word on this clonotype: The junction shows a germline mismatch at one end, possibly a read error. V and J are TRBV6-6 and TRBJ1-5; tentatively, D is TRBD1 (5 bases). This CDR3 has 14 amino acids. The germline V gene has CDR1 MNHNY and CDR2 SVGAGI (reference sequence). The CDR3 sequence: CASSDSDINQPQHF. The CDR3 nucleotides are TGTGCCAGCAGTGACTCGGACATAAATCAGCCCCAGCATTTT.